This T cell receptor (beta chain) is drawn from a study of blood T cell repertoires in COVID-19. Overall study context: Sites across the United States, Italy and Spain contributed samples from acute and convalescent COVID-19. T cells, B-cell-depleted T cells, or PBMCs provided the cDNA or gDNA that served as material.

How the authors handled the data: Reference gene primers were amplified, and this amplification served to estimate nucleated cell counts. Assay: immunoSEQ multiplex PCR; the TCRdb copy retains only in-frame clones and omits some. D and trimming were read from the DNA, whereas the V and J calls and clone size are those reported in that table. This repertoire shows 310,000 or so clones, approximately 90% found once; its top ten account for about 2.2%. Those enrolled in Seattle joined during active infection and were followed longitudinally afterward. The sequenced sample was peripheral blood. The receptor was derived from a woman younger than 45 with COVID-19, enrolled during active disease.

The CDR3 region has the DNA TGTGCCTGGAGTGCGATAGCGGGAGCTGGTGGGGCCAACGTCCTGACTTTC. Protein: CAWSAIAGAGGANVLTF. This chain joins TRBV30 and TRBJ2-6, with 9 positions matching TRBD2. Germline V gives CDR1 GTSNPN, CDR2 SVGIG (reference sequence). With V trimmed by 1 base and J by 3 bases, 7 bases remained unmatched. This CDR3 is 17 amino acids long.